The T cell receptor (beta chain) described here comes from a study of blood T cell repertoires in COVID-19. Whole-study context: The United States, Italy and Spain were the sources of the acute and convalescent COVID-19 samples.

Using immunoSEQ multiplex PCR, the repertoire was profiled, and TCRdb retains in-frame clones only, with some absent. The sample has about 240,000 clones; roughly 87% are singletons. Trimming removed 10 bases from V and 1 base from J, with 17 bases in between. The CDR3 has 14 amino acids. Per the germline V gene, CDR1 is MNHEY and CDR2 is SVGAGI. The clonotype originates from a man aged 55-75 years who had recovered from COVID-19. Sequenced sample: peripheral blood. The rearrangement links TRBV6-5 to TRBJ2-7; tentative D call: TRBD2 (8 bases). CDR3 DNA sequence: TGTGCCACCGGGAGGGGGCTTGGTTCCTACGAGCAGTACTTC. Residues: CATGRGLGSYEQYF.